The sequence of this T cell receptor beta chain was determined in a study of immune heterogeneity within non-small cell lung tumors. About the research overall: Histologically, a few tumors were squamous cell carcinomas and approximately eleven were non-squamous carcinomas. The remaining 1 tumor was not otherwise specified.

TCR beta CDR3 regions came from multiplex PCR with 32 forward V and 13 reverse J primers. From the multiplex PCR reads, TCRdb called clonotypes with MiXCR, one entry per CDR3 protein. The sample has 20,000 to 25,000 distinct CDR3 sequences, 25% to 30% seen once. Genomic DNA extracted from bulk tumor tissue served as template. A total of about 0.6 ug was used per sample. Widely spaced biopsies, several per primary tumor, were obtained at surgery. The study enrolled patients with untreated, newly diagnosed non-small cell lung cancer who underwent curative surgery. The donor pool consisted of newly diagnosed non-small cell lung cancer patients who were having surgery with curative intent. The count of this clonotype is one. Its target is unknown. The CDR3 does not close with the conserved phenylalanine or tryptophan, likely indicating a read error. Study-wide points: With an R of roughly 0.31, local T-cell clonality correlated moderately but significantly with local tumor mutational burden. While identical dominant CDR3 beta clonotypes recurred across tumor sites within a patient, high-frequency clones unique to individual sites also appeared.

After removal of 8 bases from V and 3 bases from J, the junction contained 11 bases not matched to a gene. CDR3 length equals 16 residues. Germline V CDR1 and CDR2: MNHEY, SMNVEV (reference sequence). The sequenced sample was lung tumor tissue. The TCR sequence derives from a man aged 40-49 years with non-small cell lung cancer. The rearrangement links TRBV27 to TRBJ2-5; TRBD2 agrees at 11 bases. Here the CDR3 reads CASEDVGTSGKETQYL. DNA for the CDR3: TGTGCCAGCGAAGATGTTGGGACTAGCGGAAAAGAGACCCAGTACTTA.